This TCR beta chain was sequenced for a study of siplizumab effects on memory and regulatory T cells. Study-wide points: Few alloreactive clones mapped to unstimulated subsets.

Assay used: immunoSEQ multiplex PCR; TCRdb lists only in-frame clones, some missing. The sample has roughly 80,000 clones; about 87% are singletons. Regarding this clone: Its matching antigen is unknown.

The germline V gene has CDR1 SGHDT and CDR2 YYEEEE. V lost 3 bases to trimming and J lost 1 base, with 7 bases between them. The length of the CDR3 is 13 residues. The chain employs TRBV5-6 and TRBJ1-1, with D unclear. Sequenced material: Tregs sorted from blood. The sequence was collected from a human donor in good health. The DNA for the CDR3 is TGTGCCAGCAGCTGGGTAGCGAACACTGAAGCTTTCTTT. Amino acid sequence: CASSWVANTEAFF.